The 11 T cell receptor beta chains reported below all come from one sample, sequenced in a study of blood T cell repertoires in COVID-19. TCRdb's table, derived via immunoSEQ multiplex PCR, lists solely in-frame clones and lacks some. Counted here are around 100,000 clones, more than 75% occurring once; the ten biggest clones make up more than 20%. The sequencing input was peripheral blood. These TCRs come from a man in his sixties with acute or convalescent COVID-19.

The genes are TRBV28 and TRBJ1-5; unclear D gene. Per the germline V gene, CDR1 is MDHEN and CDR2 is SYDVKM. The CDR3 runs to 18 residues. V lost 6 bases, J lost 7 bases, and 28 bases lay in between. The CDR3 DNA reads TGTGCCAGCAGCAAAAGCGGGATATTCCGACGAGCGGGCCAGCCCCAGCATTTT. Its translation is CASSKSGIFRRAGQPQHF.

This chain links TRBV7-9 with TRBJ2-3; D call uncertain. V was trimmed by 4 bases and J by 5 bases, leaving 7 bases between them. The CDR3 has 12 residues. Per germline, CDR1 SEHNR and CDR2 FQNEAQ (reference sequence). The CDR3 bases are TGTGCCAGCAGCTCGGCGGTAGATACGCAGTATTTT. Amino acid sequence: CASSSAVDTQYF. Looking up the rest from reference TRBV7-9 and TRBJ2-3 gives the full variable domain: DTGVSQNPRHKITKRGQNVTFRCDPISEHNRLYWYRQTLGQGPEFLTYFQNEAQLEKSRLLSDRFSAERPKGSFSTLEIQRTEQGDSAMYLCASSSAVDTQYFGPGTRLTVL.

V gene TRBV28 combines with J gene TRBJ1-2; D possibly corresponds to TRBD1 (5 bases). Germline V lookup: CDR1 MDHEN, CDR2 SYDVKM. There are 12 residues in the CDR3. Trimming removed 10 bases from V and 0 bases from J, with 9 bases in between. CDR3 nucleotide sequence: TGTGCCACCCGACAGTCTAACTATGGCTACACCTTC. Its protein is CATRQSNYGYTF.

The chain employs TRBV18 and TRBJ1-1; 7 positions match TRBD1. CDR3 length: 13 residues. Losses at the gene ends were 6 bases for V and 9 bases for J; bases not matched to a gene: 10. Germline assignment: CDR1 KGHSH and CDR2 LQKENI. The CDR3 is CASSLQGRQQAFF. CDR3 in DNA: TGTGCCAGCTCTCTACAGGGGAGGCAGCAAGCTTTCTTT.

This clone was observed once. This rearrangement joins TRBV19 to TRBJ1-4; D possibly corresponds to TRBD1 (6 bases). The CDR3 covers 15 residues. Trimming removed 5 bases at V and 0 bases at J, with 10 bases between. The germline V gene has CDR1 LNHDA and CDR2 SQIVND (reference sequence). The CDR3: CASSFRTATNEKLFF. The CDR3, as DNA: TGTGCCAGTAGTTTTCGGACAGCAACTAATGAAAAACTGTTTTTT. Full variable domain (missing parts from reference TRBV19 and TRBJ1-4): DGGITQSPKYLFRKEGQNVTLSCEQNLNHDAMYWYRQDPGQGLRLIYYSQIVNDFQKGDIAEGYSVSREKKESFPLTVTSAQKNPTAFYLCASSFRTATNEKLFFGSGTQLSVL.

CDR3 DNA: TGCAGTGTGGAGGACACTGAAGCTTTCTTT. It specifies CSVEDTEAFF. The V gene is TRBV20-1, the J gene TRBJ1-1; D uncertain. From germline, CDR1 is DFQATT and CDR2 SNEGSKA (reference sequence). The CDR3 runs to 10 residues. V lost 7 bases to trimming and J lost 3 bases, with 6 bases between them.

The chain couples TRBV5-1 to TRBJ1-1; D is perhaps TRBD1 (5 bases). Germline V gene lookup returns CDR1 SGHRS and CDR2 YFSETQ. The V gene lost 5 bases and the J gene lost 11 bases, with 19 bases spanning the gap. The CDR3 spans 13 residues. The chain's CDR3 is CASSLGQSGDAFF. The CDR3 DNA sequence: TGCGCCAGCAGTTTAGGACAATCAGGCGATGCTTTCTTT.

The V call is TRBV20-1, the J call TRBJ1-4; no clear D gene. The CDR3 length is 10 residues. CDR1 DFQATT and CDR2 SNEGSKA come from the germline V gene (reference sequence). Trimming removed 5 bases at V and 8 bases at J, with 6 bases between. The CDR3 sequence: CSAAREKLFF. In DNA, the CDR3 is TGCAGTGCTGCCAGAGAAAAACTGTTTTTT.

The CDR3, as DNA: TGTGCCAGCAGCCGTCGGGGACAGGGGAAAGAGACCCAGTACTTC. Translation gives CASSRRGQGKETQYF. The V and J genes are TRBV9 and TRBJ2-5, with TRBD1 matching over 10 bases. This CDR3 contains 15 residues. Trimming took 4 bases from V and 3 from J; bases not matched to a gene: 6. CDR1 is SGDLS, CDR2 YYNGEE, per germline.

As to this clone: An end of the junction does not agree with germline; a read error may underlie this. The chain carries TRBV6-6 and TRBJ1-1; D not resolved. CDR3 length equals 8 residues. Per the germline V gene, CDR1 is MNHNY and CDR2 is SVGAGI (reference sequence). The CDR3 sequence: CASSTLSF. CDR3 nucleotide sequence: TGTGCCAGCAGTACGCTATCCTTT.

The chain couples TRBV5-1 to TRBJ2-5; possible D gene TRBD1, 5 bases. This CDR3 region has 14 residues. Trimming took 4 bases from V and 0 from J, leaving 10 bases between them. Germline lookup yields CDR1 SGHRS and CDR2 YFSETQ. CDR3 coding DNA: TGCGCCAGCAGCACGCAGGGATACCAAGAGACCCAGTACTTC. Encoded protein: CASSTQGYQETQYF.